This T cell receptor beta chain was profiled in a study of radiotherapy plus CTLA-4 blockade in lung cancer. Study results and caveats: TCR clones from tumors expanded in blood after radiotherapy plus ipilimumab. Per reports, early blood T cell clone dynamics, plus interferon-beta, forecast response most strongly.

This clone was detected only once. Its cognate antigen is unknown. TCRdb keeps only in-frame clones here, not all; method: immunoSEQ multiplex PCR. The sample lists around 70,000 clones; about four fifths were seen once. V trimming: 5 bases; J trimming: 7 bases; junction bases outside the gene matches: 6. Germline-derived CDR1 and CDR2 are MNHNY and SVGAGI (reference sequence). CDR3 size: 15 residues. The origin of this receptor is a human donor with non-small cell lung cancer who had a partial response to radiotherapy plus ipilimumab. This chain links TRBV6-6 with TRBJ2-2, with TRBD1 matching over 11 bases. The specimen comprised peripheral blood, sampled from a patient treated with radiotherapy plus ipilimumab. The CDR3 protein is CASSNRDRGSGELFF. For the CDR3, the DNA is TGTGCCAGCAGTAACCGGGACAGGGGGAGCGGGGAGCTGTTTTTT.